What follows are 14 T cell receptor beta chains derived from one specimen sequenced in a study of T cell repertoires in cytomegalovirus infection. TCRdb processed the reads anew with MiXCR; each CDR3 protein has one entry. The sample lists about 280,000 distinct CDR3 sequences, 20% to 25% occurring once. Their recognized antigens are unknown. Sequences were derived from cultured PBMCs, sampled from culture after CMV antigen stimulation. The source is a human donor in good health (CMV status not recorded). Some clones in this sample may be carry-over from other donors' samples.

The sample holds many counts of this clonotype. Here the CDR3 reads CASSLQGGTSTDTQYF. CDR3 bases: TGTGCCAGCAGCTTACAGGGCGGAACTAGCACAGATACGCAGTATTTT. The chain has TRBV7-2 and TRBJ2-3; D is perhaps TRBD1 (5 bases). Trimming removed 2 bases at V and 0 bases at J, with 12 bases between. The CDR3 spans 16 residues. Germline loops: CDR1 SGHTA, CDR2 FQGNSA.

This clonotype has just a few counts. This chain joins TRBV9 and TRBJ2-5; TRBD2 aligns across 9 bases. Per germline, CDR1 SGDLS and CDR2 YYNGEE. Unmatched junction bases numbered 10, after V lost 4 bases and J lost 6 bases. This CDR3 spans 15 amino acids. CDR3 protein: CASSFNSGSRKTQYF. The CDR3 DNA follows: TGTGCCAGCAGCTTTAATAGCGGGAGTCGAAAGACCCAGTACTTC.

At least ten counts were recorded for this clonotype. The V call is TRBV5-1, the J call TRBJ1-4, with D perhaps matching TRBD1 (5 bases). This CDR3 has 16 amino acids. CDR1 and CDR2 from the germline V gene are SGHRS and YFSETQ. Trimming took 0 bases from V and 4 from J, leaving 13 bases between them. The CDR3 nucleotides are TGCGCCAGCAGCTTGGCCCCGGCAGGGAATAATGAAAAACTGTTTTTT. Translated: CASSLAPAGNNEKLFF.

CDR3 DNA: TGTGCCAGCAGCCTTCGACTAGTTTTCAATGAGCAGTTCTTC. Translated: CASSLRLVFNEQFF. The V call is TRBV12-3 or TRBV12-4, the J call TRBJ2-1; D possibly corresponds to TRBD2 (6 bases). The V and J ends lost 6 bases and 6 bases respectively, with 15 bases between them. CDR3 length equals 14 residues.

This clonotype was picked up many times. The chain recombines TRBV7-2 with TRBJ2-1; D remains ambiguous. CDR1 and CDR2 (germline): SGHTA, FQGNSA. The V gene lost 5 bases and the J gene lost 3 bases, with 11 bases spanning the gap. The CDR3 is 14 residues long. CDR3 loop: CASSPWGSYNEQFF. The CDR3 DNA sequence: TGTGCCAGCAGCCCTTGGGGTAGCTACAATGAGCAGTTCTTC.

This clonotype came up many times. The CDR3 protein is CASSLPPGATDTQYF. The CDR3 DNA reads TGTGCCAGCAGCTTACCCCCGGGGGCCACAGATACGCAGTATTTT. The chain joins TRBV7-2 to TRBJ2-3; possibly TRBD1 or TRBD2 for D (6 bases each). Germline V lookup: CDR1 SGHTA, CDR2 FQGNSA. V was cut by 2 bases and J by 2 bases, with 11 bases left in between. The CDR3 has 15 amino acids.

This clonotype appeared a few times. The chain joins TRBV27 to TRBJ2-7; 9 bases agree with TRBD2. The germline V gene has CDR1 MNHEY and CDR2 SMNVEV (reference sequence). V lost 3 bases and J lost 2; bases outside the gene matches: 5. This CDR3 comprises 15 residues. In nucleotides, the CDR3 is TGTGCCAGCAGTTTGATAGCGGGAGTCACCTACGAGCAGTACTTC. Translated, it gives CASSLIAGVTYEQYF.

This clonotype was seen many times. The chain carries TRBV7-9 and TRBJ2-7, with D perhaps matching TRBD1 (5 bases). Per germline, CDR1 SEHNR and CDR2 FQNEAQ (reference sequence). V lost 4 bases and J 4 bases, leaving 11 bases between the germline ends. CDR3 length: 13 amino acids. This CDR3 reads CASSSSQGYEQYF. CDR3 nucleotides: TGTGCCAGCAGCTCAAGTCAGGGATACGAGCAGTACTTC. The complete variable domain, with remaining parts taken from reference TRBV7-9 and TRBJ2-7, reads DTGVSQNPRHKITKRGQNVTFRCDPISEHNRLYWYRQTLGQGPEFLTYFQNEAQLEKSRLLSDRFSAERPKGSFSTLEIQRTEQGDSAMYLCASSSSQGYEQYFGPGTRLTVT.

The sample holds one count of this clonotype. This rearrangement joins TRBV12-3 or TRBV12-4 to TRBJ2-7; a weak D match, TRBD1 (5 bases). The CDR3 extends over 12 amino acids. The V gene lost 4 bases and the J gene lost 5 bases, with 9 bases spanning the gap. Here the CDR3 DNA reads TGTGCCAGCAGTTGGACACGCGACGAGCAGTACTTC. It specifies CASSWTRDEQYF.

The CDR3 loop reads CASSGPTLSSGNTIYF. Written as DNA, the CDR3 is TGTGCCAGCAGCGGCCCGACACTAAGCTCTGGAAACACCATATATTTT. The genes are TRBV11-2 and TRBJ1-3; D ambiguous. The V gene's germline CDR1 is SGHAT and CDR2 FQNNGV. The CDR3 runs 16 residues. V gave up 5 bases and J gave up 0 bases, with 14 bases separating them.

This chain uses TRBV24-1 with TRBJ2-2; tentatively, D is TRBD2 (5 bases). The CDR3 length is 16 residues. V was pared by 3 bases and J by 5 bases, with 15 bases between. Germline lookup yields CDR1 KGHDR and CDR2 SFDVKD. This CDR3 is CATSDPGSGVTGELFF. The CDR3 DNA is TGTGCCACCAGTGATCCCGGGTCCGGGGTTACCGGGGAGCTGTTTTTT.

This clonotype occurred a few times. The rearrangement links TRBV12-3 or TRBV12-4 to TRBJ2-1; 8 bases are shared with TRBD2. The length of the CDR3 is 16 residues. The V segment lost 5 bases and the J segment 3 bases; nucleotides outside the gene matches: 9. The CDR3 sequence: CASSPWTSPFYNEQFF. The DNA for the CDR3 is TGTGCCAGCAGTCCGTGGACTAGCCCGTTCTACAATGAGCAGTTCTTC.

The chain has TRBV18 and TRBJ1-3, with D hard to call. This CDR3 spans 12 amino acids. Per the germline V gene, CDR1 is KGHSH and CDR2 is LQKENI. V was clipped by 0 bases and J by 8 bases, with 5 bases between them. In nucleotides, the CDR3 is TGTGCCAGCTCACCACCGCTCGACACCATATATTTT. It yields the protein CASSPPLDTIYF. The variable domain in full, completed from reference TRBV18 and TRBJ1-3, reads NAGVMQNPRHLVRRRGQEARLRCSPMKGHSHVYWYRQLPEEGLKFMVYLQKENIIDESGMPKERFSAEFPKEGPSILRIQQVVRGDSAAYFCASSPPLDTIYFGEGSWLTVV.

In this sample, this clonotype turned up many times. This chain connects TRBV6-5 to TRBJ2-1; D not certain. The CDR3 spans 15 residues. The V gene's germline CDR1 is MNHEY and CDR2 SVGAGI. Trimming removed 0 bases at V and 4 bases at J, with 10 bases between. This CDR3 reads CASSYSSPLYNEQFF. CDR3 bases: TGTGCCAGCAGTTACTCATCGCCTTTGTACAATGAGCAGTTCTTC.